This T cell receptor (beta chain) was captured by sequencing in a study of T-cell memory formation after mild COVID-19. TCRdb ran MiXCR on the 5' RACE reads and lists one entry per CDR3 protein. The sample has approximately 390,000 distinct CDR3 sequences, approximately 16% seen once; the top ten hold about a fifth. The V and J ends lost 0 bases and 0 bases respectively, with 7 bases between them. CDR3 size: 16 residues. The germline CDR1 and CDR2 sequences are SGHRS and YFSETQ. The sample taken for sequencing was PBMCs or a T cell subset sorted from them (not recorded which). V and J are TRBV5-1 and TRBJ1-6; D remains unclear. The TCR was taken from a man aged 18 to 29 who had mild COVID-19 (a few samples of this study predate the infection). Cell type and time point are not known. CDR3 DNA sequence: TGCGCCAGCAGCTTGGCCGCGAGCTCCTATAATTCACCCCTCCACTTT. Translation: CASSLAASSYNSPLHF.